This T cell receptor beta chain stems from a study of T cells expressing NK-cell markers. Comments on this clonotype: Its antigen is undetermined.

TCRdb re-called the 5' RACE reads and gives one entry per CDR3 protein, without DNA. Its table lists 200,000 to 300,000 distinct CDR3 sequences. General study findings and limits: NKG2C+ dominant clonotype frequencies in six donors were roughly 1.0-7.5% of CD8+ T cells.

Looked up from germline, CDR1 is DFQATT and CDR2 is SNEGSKA (reference sequence). This CDR3 contains 14 residues. The source material was blood T cells: a sorted CD56 or NKG2C T cell subset, CD4+ or CD8+ T cells, or bulk PBMC T cells (not recorded which). The rearrangement uses TRBV20-1 and TRBJ1-5; absent DNA, TCRdb's TRBD1 call cannot be checked. This TCR was sampled from a man between 18 and 35 years old in good health. Here the CDR3 reads CSASTGGLNQPQHF.